This is a list of T cell receptor beta chains from one sample in a study of neurological immune-mediated disorders. TCRdb passed the 5' RACE reads through MiXCR, listing each CDR3 protein once. The table has approximately 100,000 distinct CDR3 sequences, under 14% seen once. Sequenced: PBMCs. These TCRs come from a female donor with HTLV-1-associated myelopathy (HAM/TSP). Each CDR3 is given with its conserved first and last residue. D genes are given only for firm matches. Size is omitted from some rows. Given values are once, few, many or a class for expanded clones.

V gene	J gene	clone size	D gene	CDR3 protein	CDR3 DNA
TRBV5-6	TRBJ2-7	NA	NA	CASSSLRGSYEQYF	TGTGCCAGCAGCTCTCTACGGGGCTCCTACGAGCAGTACTTC
TRBV28	TRBJ2-7	many	NA	CASSRQVSSYEQYF	TGTGCCAGCAGCCGACAGGTCTCCTCCTACGAGCAGTACTTC
TRBV29-1	TRBJ2-2	NA	NA	CSVYRNTGELFF	TGCAGCGTTTACAGGAACACCGGGGAGCTGTTTTTT
TRBV6-5	TRBJ2-7	many	NA	CASRSPGSEQYF	TGTGCCAGCAGGTCCCCAGGGAGCGAGCAGTACTTC
TRBV20-1	TRBJ1-4	many	NA	CSARDRGRSEKLFF	TGCAGTGCTAGAGATCGGGGCAGGAGCGAAAAACTGTTTTTT
TRBV15	TRBJ1-2	many	NA	CATSRDRNSNYGYTF	TGTGCCACCAGCAGAGATCGAAACTCTAACTATGGCTACACCTTC
TRBV5-6	TRBJ2-1	many	TRBD1	CASSDRDRSYNEQFF	TGTGCCAGTTCCGACAGGGATCGGTCCTACAATGAGCAGTTCTTC
TRBV20-1	TRBJ2-7	few	NA	CSARDRETYEQYF	TGCAGTGCTAGAGATCGGGAGACCTACGAGCAGTACTTC
TRBV5-1	TRBJ2-7	many	TRBD1	CASSRQGASNEQYF	TGCGCCAGCAGCCGACAGGGGGCCAGCAACGAGCAGTACTTC
TRBV18	TRBJ2-5	many	TRBD1	CASSPPGGTGRGTQYF	TGTGCCAGCTCACCCCCTGGTGGGACAGGCCGGGGGACCCAGTACTTC
TRBV5-1	TRBJ2-7	many	TRBD2	CASSLTSGGLYEQYF	TGCGCCAGCAGCTTAACTAGCGGGGGCCTCTACGAGCAGTACTTC
TRBV25-1	TRBJ2-7	many	NA	CASSDIQSLHEQYF	TGTGCCAGCAGTGATATACAAAGTCTCCACGAGCAGTACTTC